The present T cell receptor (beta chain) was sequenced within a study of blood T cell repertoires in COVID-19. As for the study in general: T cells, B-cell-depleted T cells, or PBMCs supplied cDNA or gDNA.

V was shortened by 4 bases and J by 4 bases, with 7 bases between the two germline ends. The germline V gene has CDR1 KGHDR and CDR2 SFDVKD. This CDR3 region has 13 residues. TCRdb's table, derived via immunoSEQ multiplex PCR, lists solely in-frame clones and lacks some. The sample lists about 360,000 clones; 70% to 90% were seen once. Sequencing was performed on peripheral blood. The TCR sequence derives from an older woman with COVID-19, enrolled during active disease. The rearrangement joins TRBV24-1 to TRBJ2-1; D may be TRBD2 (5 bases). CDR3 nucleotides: TGTGCCACCAGTGACCGAGGGTACAATGAGCAGTTCTTC. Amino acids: CATSDRGYNEQFF.